The clone carrying this T cell receptor (beta chain) has only a few counts. Its antigen is still unknown. This sample stems from a study of early T cells in non-severe SARS-CoV-2 infection. Across the study: Chains were unpaired, as sequencing was done on bulk RNA from unsorted whole blood.

With V trimmed by 8 bases and J by 2 bases, 3 bases remained unmatched. This CDR3 is built from 14 residues. CDR1 is WNHNN and CDR2 is SYGVQD in the germline V gene (reference sequence). The protocol attached unique molecular identifiers to individual cDNA molecules. TCRdb recomputed calls from the 5' RACE reads with MiXCR, one row per CDR3 protein. The table shows about 68,000 distinct CDR3 sequences, with 9% to 15% occurring only once. Study-level findings and limits: Sequences matched to VDJdb favored anti-spike CD8 responses, while private and CD4 specificities were missed.

Sequencing was performed on whole blood. The TCR comes from an adult who was a healthcare worker with PCR-confirmed SARS-CoV-2 infection or an uninfected control (not recorded which). The chain uses TRBV10-1 and TRBJ2-5; 12 bases map to TRBD2. The CDR3 is CASPTSGRQETQYF. CDR3 DNA sequence: TGCGCCAGCCCGACTAGCGGGAGACAAGAGACCCAGTACTTC.